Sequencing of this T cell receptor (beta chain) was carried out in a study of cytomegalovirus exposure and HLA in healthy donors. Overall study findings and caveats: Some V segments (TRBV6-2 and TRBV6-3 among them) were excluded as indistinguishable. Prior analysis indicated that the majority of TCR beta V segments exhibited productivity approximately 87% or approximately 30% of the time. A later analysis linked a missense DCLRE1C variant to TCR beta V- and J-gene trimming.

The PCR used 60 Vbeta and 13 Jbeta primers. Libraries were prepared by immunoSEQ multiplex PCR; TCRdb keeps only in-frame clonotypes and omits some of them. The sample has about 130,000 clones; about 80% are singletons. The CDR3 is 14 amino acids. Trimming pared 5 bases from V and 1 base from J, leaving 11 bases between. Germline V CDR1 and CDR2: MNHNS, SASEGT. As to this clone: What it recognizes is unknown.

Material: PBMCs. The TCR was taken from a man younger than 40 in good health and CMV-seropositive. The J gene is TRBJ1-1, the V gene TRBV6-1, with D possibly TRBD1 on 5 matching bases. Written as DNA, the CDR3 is TGTGCCAGCAGTTTTGGGGGGACGAACACTGAAGCTTTCTTT. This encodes CASSFGGTNTEAFF.